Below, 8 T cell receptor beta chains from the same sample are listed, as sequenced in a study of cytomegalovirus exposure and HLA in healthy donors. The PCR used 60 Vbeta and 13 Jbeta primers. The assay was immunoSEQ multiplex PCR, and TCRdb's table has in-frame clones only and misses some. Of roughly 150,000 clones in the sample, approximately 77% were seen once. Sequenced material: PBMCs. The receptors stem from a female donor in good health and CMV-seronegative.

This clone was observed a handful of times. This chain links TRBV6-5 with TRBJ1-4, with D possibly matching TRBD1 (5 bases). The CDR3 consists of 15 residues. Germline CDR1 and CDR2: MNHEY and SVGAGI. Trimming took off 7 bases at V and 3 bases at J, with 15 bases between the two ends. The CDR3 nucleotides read TGTGCCAGCACCAAGGGGCCGACAGCTAATGAAAAACTGTTTTTT. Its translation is CASTKGPTANEKLFF.

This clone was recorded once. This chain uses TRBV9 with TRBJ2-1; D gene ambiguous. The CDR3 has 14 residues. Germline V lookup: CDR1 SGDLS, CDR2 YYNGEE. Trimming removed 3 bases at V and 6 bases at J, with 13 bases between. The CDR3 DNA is TGTGCCAGCAGCGCCCTCGTGGCCTCCAATGAGCAGTTCTTC. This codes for CASSALVASNEQFF.

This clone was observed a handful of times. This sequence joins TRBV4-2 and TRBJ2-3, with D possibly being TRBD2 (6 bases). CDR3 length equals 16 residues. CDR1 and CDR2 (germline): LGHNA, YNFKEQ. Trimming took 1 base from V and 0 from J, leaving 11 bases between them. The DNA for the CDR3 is TGTGCCAGCAGCCAAGTGGGCGGGGAGAGCACAGATACGCAGTATTTT. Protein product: CASSQVGGESTDTQYF.

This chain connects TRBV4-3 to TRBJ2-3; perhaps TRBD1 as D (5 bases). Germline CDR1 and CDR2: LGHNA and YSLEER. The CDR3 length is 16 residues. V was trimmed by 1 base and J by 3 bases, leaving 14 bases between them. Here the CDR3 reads CASSQALAGYTDTQYF. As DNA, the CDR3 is TGCGCCAGCAGCCAAGCGTTGGCAGGGTATACAGATACGCAGTATTTT.

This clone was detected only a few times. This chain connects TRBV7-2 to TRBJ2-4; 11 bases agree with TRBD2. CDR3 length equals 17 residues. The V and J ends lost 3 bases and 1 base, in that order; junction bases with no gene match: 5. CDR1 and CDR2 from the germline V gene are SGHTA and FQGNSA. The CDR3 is CASSLVLAGGAKNIQYF. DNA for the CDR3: TGTGCCAGCAGCTTGGTTCTAGCGGGGGGTGCCAAAAACATTCAGTACTTC.

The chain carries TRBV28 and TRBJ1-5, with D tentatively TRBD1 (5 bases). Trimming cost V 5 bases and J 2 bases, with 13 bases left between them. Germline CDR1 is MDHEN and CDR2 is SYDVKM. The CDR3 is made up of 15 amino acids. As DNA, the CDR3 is TGTGCCAGCAGTACCCTGGCGGGGGGCAATCAGCCCCAGCATTTT. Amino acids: CASSTLAGGNQPQHF.

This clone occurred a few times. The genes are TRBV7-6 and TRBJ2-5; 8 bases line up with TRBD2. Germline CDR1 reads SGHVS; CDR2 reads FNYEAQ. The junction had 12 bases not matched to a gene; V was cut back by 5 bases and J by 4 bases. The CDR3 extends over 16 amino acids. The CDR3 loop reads CASSQLAEEGRETQYF. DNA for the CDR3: TGTGCCAGCAGCCAACTAGCGGAAGAGGGAAGAGAGACCCAGTACTTC. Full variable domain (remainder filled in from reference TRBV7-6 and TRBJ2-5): GAGVSQSPRYKVTKRGQDVALRCDPISGHVSLYWYRQALGQGPEFLTYFNYEAQQDKSGLPNDRFSAERPEGSISTLTIQRTEQRDSAMYRCASSQLAEEGRETQYFGPGTRLLVL.

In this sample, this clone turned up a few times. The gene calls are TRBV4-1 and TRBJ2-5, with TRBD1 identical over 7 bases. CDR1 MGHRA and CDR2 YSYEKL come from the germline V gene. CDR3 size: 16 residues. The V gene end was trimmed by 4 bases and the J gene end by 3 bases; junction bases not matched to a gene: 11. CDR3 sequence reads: CASSRNPGQKKETQYF. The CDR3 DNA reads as TGCGCCAGCAGCCGTAATCCGGGACAGAAAAAAGAGACCCAGTACTTC.